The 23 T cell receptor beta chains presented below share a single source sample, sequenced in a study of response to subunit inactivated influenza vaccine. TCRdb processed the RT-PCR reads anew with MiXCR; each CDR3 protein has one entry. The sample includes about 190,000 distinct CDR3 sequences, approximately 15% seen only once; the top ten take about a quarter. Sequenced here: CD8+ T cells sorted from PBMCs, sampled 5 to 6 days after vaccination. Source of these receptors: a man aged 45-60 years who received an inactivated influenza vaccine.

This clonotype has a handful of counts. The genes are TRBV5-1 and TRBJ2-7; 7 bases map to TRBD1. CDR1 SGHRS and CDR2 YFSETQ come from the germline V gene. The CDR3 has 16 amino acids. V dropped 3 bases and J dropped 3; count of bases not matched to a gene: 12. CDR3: CASSSEYRTGNYEQYF. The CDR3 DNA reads TGCGCCAGCAGCTCGGAATATAGGACAGGCAACTACGAGCAGTACTTC.

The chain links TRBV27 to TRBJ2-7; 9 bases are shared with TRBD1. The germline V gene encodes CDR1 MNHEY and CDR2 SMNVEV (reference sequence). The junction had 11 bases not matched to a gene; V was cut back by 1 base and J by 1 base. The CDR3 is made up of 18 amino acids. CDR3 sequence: CASSLLARGTGSSYEQYF. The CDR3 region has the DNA TGTGCCAGCAGTTTATTGGCTCGGGGGACAGGGTCTTCCTACGAGCAGTACTTC.

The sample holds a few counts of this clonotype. CDR3 bases: TGTGCCAGCAGCCAAGACTACAGCGGGAGTACGTTCTACGAGCAGTACTTC. Protein: CASSQDYSGSTFYEQYF. This sequence joins TRBV14 and TRBJ2-7, with TRBD2 identical over 8 bases. The CDR3 loop spans 17 amino acids. V lost 0 bases to trimming and J lost 3 bases; unmatched junction nucleotides: 10. Germline values: CDR1 SGHDN, CDR2 FVKESK.

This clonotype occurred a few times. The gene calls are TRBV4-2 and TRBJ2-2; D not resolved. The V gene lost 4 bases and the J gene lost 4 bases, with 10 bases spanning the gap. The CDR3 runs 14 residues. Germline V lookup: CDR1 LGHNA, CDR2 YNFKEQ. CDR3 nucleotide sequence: TGTGCCAGCAGCCGAGTTGACACCACCGGGGAGCTGTTTTTT. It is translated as CASSRVDTTGELFF.

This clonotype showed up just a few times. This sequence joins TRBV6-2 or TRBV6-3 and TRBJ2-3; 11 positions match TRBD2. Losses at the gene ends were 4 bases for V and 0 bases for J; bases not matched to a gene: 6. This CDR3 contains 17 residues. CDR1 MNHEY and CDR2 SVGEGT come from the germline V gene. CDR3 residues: CASSSTSGAYSTDTQYF. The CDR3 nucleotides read TGTGCCAGCAGTTCGACTAGCGGGGCGTATAGCACAGATACGCAGTATTTT.

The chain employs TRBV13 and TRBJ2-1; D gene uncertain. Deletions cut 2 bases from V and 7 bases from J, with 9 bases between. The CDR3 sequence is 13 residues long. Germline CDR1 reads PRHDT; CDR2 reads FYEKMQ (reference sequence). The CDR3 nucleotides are TGTGCCAGCAGCTTAAGACGGGCAAATGAGCAGTTCTTC. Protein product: CASSLRRANEQFF.

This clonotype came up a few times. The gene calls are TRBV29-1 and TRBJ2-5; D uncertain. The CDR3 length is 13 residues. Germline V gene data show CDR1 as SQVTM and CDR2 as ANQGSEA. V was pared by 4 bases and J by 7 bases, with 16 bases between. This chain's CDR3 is CSVVGPNPGTQYF. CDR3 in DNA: TGCAGCGTTGTAGGGCCTAATCCAGGGACCCAGTACTTC.

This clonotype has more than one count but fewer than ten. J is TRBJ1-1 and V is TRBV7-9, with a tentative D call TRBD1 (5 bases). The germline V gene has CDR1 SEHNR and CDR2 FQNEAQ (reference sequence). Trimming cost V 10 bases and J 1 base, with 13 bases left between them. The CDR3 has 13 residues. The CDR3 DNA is TGTGCCATAGGAAGGGGTGGGAACACTGAAGCTTTCTTT. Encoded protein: CAIGRGGNTEAFF.

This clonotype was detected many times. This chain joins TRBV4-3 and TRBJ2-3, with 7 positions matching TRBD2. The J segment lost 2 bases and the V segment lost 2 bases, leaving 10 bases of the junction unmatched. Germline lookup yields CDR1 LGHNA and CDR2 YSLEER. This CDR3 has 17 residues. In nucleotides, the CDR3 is TGCGCCAGCAGCCAATTTTTCCCGGGGACTATCACAGATACGCAGTATTTT. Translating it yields CASSQFFPGTITDTQYF.

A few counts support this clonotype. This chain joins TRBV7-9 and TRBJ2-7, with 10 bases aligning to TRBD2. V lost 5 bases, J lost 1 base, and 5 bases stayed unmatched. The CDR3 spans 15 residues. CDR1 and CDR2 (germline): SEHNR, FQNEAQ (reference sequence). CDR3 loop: CASSRLAGRSYEQYF. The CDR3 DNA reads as TGTGCCAGCAGCCGACTAGCGGGCCGATCCTACGAGCAGTACTTC.

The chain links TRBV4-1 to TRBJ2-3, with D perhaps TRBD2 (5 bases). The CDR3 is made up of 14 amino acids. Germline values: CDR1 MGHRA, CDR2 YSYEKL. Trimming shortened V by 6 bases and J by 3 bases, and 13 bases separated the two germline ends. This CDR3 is CASSHPGTTDTQYF. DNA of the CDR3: TGCGCCAGCAGTCACCCGGGAACTACAGATACGCAGTATTTT.

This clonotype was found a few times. CDR3 protein: CASSVLSSTDTQYF. The CDR3, as DNA: TGTGCCAGCAGTGTCCTTTCTAGCACAGATACGCAGTATTTT. The chain links TRBV28 to TRBJ2-3; no clear D gene. The CDR3 length is 14 residues. The V gene lost 5 bases and the J gene lost 0 bases, with 9 bases spanning the gap. CDR1 is MDHEN and CDR2 is SYDVKM in the germline V gene. Combining the CDR3 with reference TRBV28 and TRBJ2-3 gives the whole variable domain DVKVTQSSRYLVKRTGEKVFLECVQDMDHENMFWYRQDPGLGLRLIYFSYDVKMKEKGDIPEGYSVSREKKERFSLILESASTNQTSMYLCASSVLSSTDTQYFGPGTRLTVL.

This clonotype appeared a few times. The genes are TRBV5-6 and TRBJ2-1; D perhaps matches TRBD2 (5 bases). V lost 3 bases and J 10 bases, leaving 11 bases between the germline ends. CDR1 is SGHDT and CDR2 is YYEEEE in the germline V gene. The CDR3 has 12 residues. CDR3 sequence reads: CASSYPGREQFF. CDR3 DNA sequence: TGTGCCAGCAGCTACCCGGGAAGGGAGCAGTTCTTC.

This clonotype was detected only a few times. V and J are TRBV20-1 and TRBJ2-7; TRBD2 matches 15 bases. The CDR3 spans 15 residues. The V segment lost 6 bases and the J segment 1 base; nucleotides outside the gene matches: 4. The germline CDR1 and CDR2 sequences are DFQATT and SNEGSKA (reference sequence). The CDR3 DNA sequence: TGCAGTGCAGATGGACTAGCGGGAGGGTCCTACGAGCAGTACTTC. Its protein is CSADGLAGGSYEQYF.

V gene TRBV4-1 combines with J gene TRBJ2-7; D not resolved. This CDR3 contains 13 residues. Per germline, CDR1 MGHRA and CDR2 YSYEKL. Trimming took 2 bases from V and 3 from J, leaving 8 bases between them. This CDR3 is CASSQFRNYEQYF. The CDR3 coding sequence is TGCGCCAGCAGCCAATTCAGGAACTACGAGCAGTACTTC.

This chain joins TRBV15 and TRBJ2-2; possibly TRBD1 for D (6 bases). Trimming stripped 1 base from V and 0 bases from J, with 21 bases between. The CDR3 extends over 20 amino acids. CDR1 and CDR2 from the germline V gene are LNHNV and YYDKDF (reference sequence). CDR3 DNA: TGTGCCACCAGCAGAGCCCATTACGTCGTGCAGGGGACGAACACCGGGGAGCTGTTTTTT. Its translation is CATSRAHYVVQGTNTGELFF.

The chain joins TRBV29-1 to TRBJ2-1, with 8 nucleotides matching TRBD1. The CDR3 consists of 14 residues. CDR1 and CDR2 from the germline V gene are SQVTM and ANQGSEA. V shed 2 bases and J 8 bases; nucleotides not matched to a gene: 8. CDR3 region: CSVERQGRVDEQFF. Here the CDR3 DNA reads TGCAGCGTTGAAAGACAGGGGAGAGTGGATGAGCAGTTCTTC.

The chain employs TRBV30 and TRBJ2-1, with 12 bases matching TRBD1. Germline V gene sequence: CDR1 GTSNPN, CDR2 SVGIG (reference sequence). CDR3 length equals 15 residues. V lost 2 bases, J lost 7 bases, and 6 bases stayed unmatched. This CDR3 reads CAWSTGTGGGNEQFF. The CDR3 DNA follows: TGTGCCTGGAGTACCGGGACAGGGGGCGGGAATGAGCAGTTCTTC.

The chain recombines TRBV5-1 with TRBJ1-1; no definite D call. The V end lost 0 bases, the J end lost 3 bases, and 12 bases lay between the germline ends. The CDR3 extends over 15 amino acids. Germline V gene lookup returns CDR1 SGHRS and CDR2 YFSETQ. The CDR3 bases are TGCGCCAGCAGCTTGGGAGTAGGGCAGGACACTGAAGCTTTCTTT. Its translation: CASSLGVGQDTEAFF. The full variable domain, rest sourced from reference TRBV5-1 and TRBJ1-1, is KAGVTQTPRYLIKTRGQQVTLSCSPISGHRSVSWYQQTPGQGLQFLFEYFSETQRNKGNFPGRFSGRQFSNSRSEMNVSTLELGDSALYLCASSLGVGQDTEAFFGQGTRLTVV.

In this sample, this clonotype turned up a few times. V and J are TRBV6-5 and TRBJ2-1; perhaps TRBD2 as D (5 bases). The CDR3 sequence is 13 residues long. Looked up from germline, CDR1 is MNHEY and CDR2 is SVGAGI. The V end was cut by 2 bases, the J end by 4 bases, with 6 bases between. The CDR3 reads CASSYEGYNEQFF. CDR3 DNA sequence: TGTGCCAGCAGTTACGAGGGTTACAATGAGCAGTTCTTC.

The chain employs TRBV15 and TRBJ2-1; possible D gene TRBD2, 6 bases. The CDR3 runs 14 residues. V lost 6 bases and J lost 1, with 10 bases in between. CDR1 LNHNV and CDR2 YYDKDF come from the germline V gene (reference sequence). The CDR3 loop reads CATRGDSSYNEQFF. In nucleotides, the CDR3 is TGTGCCACCAGAGGGGACTCGTCCTACAATGAGCAGTTCTTC. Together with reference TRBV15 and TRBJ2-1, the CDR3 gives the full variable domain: DAMVIQNPRYQVTQFGKPVTLSCSQTLNHNVMYWYQQKSSQAPKLLFHYYDKDFNNEADTPDNFQSRRPNTSFCFLDIRSPGLGDTAMYLCATRGDSSYNEQFFGPGTRLTVL.

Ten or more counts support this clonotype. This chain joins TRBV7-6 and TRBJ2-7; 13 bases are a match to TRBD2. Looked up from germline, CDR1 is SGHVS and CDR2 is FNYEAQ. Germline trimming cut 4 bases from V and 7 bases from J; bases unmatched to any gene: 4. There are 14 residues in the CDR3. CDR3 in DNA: TGTGCCAGCAGCTCATGGACTAGCGGGGGTGAGCAGTACTTC. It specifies CASSSWTSGGEQYF.

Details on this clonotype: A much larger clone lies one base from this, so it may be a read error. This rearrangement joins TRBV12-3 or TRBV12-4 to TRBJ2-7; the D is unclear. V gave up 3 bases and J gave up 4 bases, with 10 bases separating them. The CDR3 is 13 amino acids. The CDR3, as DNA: TGTGCCAGCAGTTTGGGCAGGATGTACGAGCAGTACTTC. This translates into CASSLGRMYEQYF.